The clone carrying this T cell receptor beta chain was picked up a small number of times. A read error may account for a junction end that differs from germline. The germline gives CDR1 DFQATT, CDR2 SNEGSKA (reference sequence). The CDR3 sequence is 12 residues long. The extraction recovered at least 5 micrograms of total RNA per sample. Combining a sample-barcoded 5' primer with a J-beta primer mix, a second PCR ran for about 6 to 12 cycles. TCRdb passed the 5' RACE reads through MiXCR, listing each CDR3 protein once. The repertoire has about 1.7 million distinct CDR3 sequences, roughly 28% of them found once; the top ten carry about 7.7%. This specimen belongs to a study of blood T cells in healthy people across ages.

The sample comprised blood. The V gene is TRBV20-1, the J gene TRBJ1-2; D is unresolved. The sequence came from a woman in her twenties or thirties in good health. The CDR3 nucleotides are TGCAGTGCTAGCGTCCTCTACTATGACTACACCTTC. Translated: CSASVLYYDYTF.